The 21 T cell receptor beta chains in this list originate from one sample, sequenced in a study of tissue T cells after allogeneic stem cell transplantation. Sequencing used immunoSEQ multiplex PCR; TCRdb keeps in-frame clones, though not all of them. Of over 45,000 clones in the sample, 73% were seen once. Input material: sorted cells pooled from one or two spleens. The receptors originated from a pool of C57BL/6 mice in good health.

On this clone itself: Mouse gene names and germline throughout. Coverage ceases 1 residue before the CDR3 finishes, and the germline J gene fills in the end. Other DNA sequences in this specimen translate into the identical CDR3. The J gene is TRBJ1-2, the V gene TRBV13-2; 10 bases line up with TRBD1. V lost 0 bases and J lost 3; bases outside the gene matches: 2. From germline, CDR1 is NNHNN and CDR2 SYGAGS (reference sequence). The CDR3 totals 15 residues. CDR3 DNA (partial): TGTGCCAGCGGTGATGCCGGGACAGGGGACTCCGACTACACC. Protein sequence: CASGDAGTGDSDYT. The CDR3 as a whole reads CASGDAGTGDSDYTF.

Details on this clone: Genes here carry mouse names. The CDR3 here is CASSNRGGTEVFF. Partial CDR3 DNA: TGTGCCAGCAGCAACAGGGGGGGCACAGAAGTCTTC. This sequence joins TRBV19 and TRBJ1-1; TRBD1 aligns across 8 bases. The observed sequence ends 1 residue before the CDR3 terminus, with the missing tail filled in from the germline J gene. Germline CDR1 and CDR2: FNHDT and SITEND (reference sequence). The CDR3 is 13 amino acids. Trimming removed 5 bases from V and 4 bases from J; junction bases left unmatched: 4.

In this sample, this clone turned up once. The gene symbols are mouse symbols. The read falls 1 residue short of the CDR3 end, and the missing part is taken from the germline J gene. This sample includes further DNA sequences coding for the same CDR3. The V gene is TRBV4, the J gene TRBJ2-3; D uncertain. This CDR3 has 12 residues. Deletions cut 6 bases from V and 0 bases from J, with 4 bases between. CDR1 is LGHDT, CDR2 YNNKQL, per germline (reference sequence). CDR3 amino acids: CASSPSAETLYF. The DNA read from the CDR3 is TGTGCCAGCAGTCCTAGTGCAGAAACGCTGTAT.

About this clone itself: Mouse names are used for the genes. Coverage ceases 1 residue before the CDR3 finishes, and the germline J gene fills in the end. The chain joins TRBV13-2 to TRBJ2-5; 11 bases line up with TRBD2. CDR1 NNHNN and CDR2 SYGAGS come from the germline V gene (reference sequence). The CDR3 spans 14 residues. The trim removed 3 bases at V and 6 bases at J, leaving 3 bases unmatched. The part of the CDR3 DNA that was read is TGTGCCAGCGGTGGGACTGGGGGGCGGGACACCCAGTAC. It is translated as CASGGTGGRDTQY. The full CDR3 protein reads CASGGTGGRDTQYF.

Comment on this clone: Gene names and germline match the mouse. The read halts 1 residue ahead of the CDR3 end, with the missing end drawn from the germline J gene. The J gene is TRBJ2-1, the V gene TRBV31, with TRBD2 matching 7 bases. Germline CDR1 reads GKSSPN; CDR2 reads SITVG. The CDR3 runs to 16 residues. J lost 0 bases, V lost 1 base, and 6 bases had no gene match. The CDR3 loop is CAWSRLGVYNYAEQFF. The sequenced part of the CDR3 DNA is TGTGCCTGGAGTCGGCTGGGGGTCTATAACTATGCTGAGCAGTTC.

Note on this clone: Gene names follow the mouse nomenclature. The CDR3 goes on 1 residue after the read ends, and that part is filled in from the germline J gene. The chain joins TRBV19 to TRBJ2-5, with 9 nucleotides matching TRBD2. V trimming: 5 bases; J trimming: 5 bases; junction bases outside the gene matches: 6. Per the germline V gene, CDR1 is FNHDT and CDR2 is SITEND (reference sequence). The CDR3 loop spans 14 amino acids. The covered CDR3 bases are TGTGCCAGCAGCAAGACTGGGGGAGGAGACACCCAGTAC. Encoded protein: CASSKTGGGDTQY. The whole CDR3 region reads CASSKTGGGDTQYF.

Of note for this clone: Gene names are mouse gene names. The read is 1 residue too short to cover the CDR3 end, so that end is filled in from the germline J gene. V gene TRBV5 combines with J gene TRBJ2-7, with D unresolved. CDR1 and CDR2 (germline): LGHNA, YNLKQL (reference sequence). This CDR3 is built from 12 residues. Trimming pared 0 bases from V and 2 bases from J, leaving 2 bases between. The chain's CDR3 is CASSQETYEQYF. The sequenced part of the CDR3 DNA is TGTGCCAGCAGCCAAGAAACCTATGAACAGTAC.

About this clone: Mouse gene names and germline throughout. From the germline J gene comes the end of the CDR3, since the read stops 1 residue before it. The chain uses TRBV5 and TRBJ2-1, with 10 bases lining up with TRBD1. CDR1 and CDR2 (germline): LGHNA, YNLKQL (reference sequence). The CDR3 consists of 15 residues. V shed 4 bases, J shed 3 bases, and the junction held 3 bases outside the gene matches. This CDR3 is CASSLRDRGYAEQFF. Incomplete CDR3 DNA: TGTGCCAGCAGCCTCCGGGACAGGGGCTATGCTGAGCAGTTC.

In the case of this clone: Mouse names are used for the genes. The read stops 1 residue short of the end of the CDR3; the missing end is completed from the germline J gene. The chain joins TRBV13-3 to TRBJ2-5; TRBD1 matches 10 bases. This CDR3 has 15 residues. V dropped 0 bases and J dropped 5; count of bases not matched to a gene: 3. Germline V gene sequence: CDR1 NNHDY, CDR2 SYVADS. The CDR3 is CASSDAWTGGDTQYF. The covered CDR3 bases are TGTGCCAGCAGTGATGCCTGGACAGGGGGAGACACCCAGTAC.

A note on this clone: Gene names and germline refer to mouse. The CDR3 end falls 1 residue outside the read, so it is completed with the germline J gene. The chain links TRBV20 to TRBJ2-1, with 10 bases lining up with TRBD1. The CDR3 sequence is 13 residues long. The V gene end was trimmed by 6 bases and the J gene end by 7 bases; junction bases not matched to a gene: 6. Germline CDR1 GFQATS, CDR2 STVNSAI. CDR3 protein: CGARQGAGAEQFF. CDR3 DNA, as far as it was read: TGTGGTGCCCGACAGGGGGCGGGGGCTGAGCAGTTC.

As concerns this clone: Mouse gene names and germline throughout. The CDR3 end is not reached by the read, which stops 1 residue before it; the germline J gene fills it in. The chain recombines TRBV5 with TRBJ2-5; 9 positions match TRBD2. J was trimmed by 4 bases and V by 2 bases; bases with no gene match: 1. Per germline, CDR1 LGHNA and CDR2 YNLKQL (reference sequence). The CDR3 runs to 14 residues. The CDR3 loop is CASSQYWGEDTQYF. Incomplete CDR3 DNA: TGTGCCAGCAGCCAATACTGGGGGGAAGACACCCAGTAC.

Details on this clone: Gene names denote mouse genes. Additional DNA sequences in this sample encode the identical CDR3. The CDR3 region is CGARDRGSGNTLYF. The part of the CDR3 DNA that was read is TGTGGTGCTAGAGACAGGGGTTCTGGAAATACGCTCTAT. The chain links TRBV20 to TRBJ1-3, with 8 bases fitting TRBD1. The DNA ends 1 residue before the CDR3 does, and the rest of the CDR3 is filled in from the germline J gene. Germline loops: CDR1 GFQATS, CDR2 STVNSAI. The CDR3 covers 14 residues. The trim removed 3 bases at V and 0 bases at J, leaving 1 base unmatched.

In the case of this clone: Gene names denote mouse genes. CDR3 bases read: TGTGGTGCTAGGGATCCGGGGAACGAAAGATTATTT. The encoded protein is CGARDPGNERLF. The full CDR3 reads CGARDPGNERLFF. The chain is built from TRBV20 and TRBJ1-4; D is ambiguous. The CDR3 extends 1 residue past the end of the read, so its final part is completed from the germline J gene. The germline CDR1 and CDR2 sequences are GFQATS and STVNSAI. The CDR3 is 13 residues long. Trimming stripped 0 bases from V and 5 bases from J, with 7 bases between.

Concerning this clone itself: Genes and germline come from the mouse. The read gets to within 1 residue of the CDR3 end, and the germline J gene fills in the rest. The V gene is TRBV31, the J gene TRBJ2-7; the match to TRBD1 covers 8 bases. Germline CDR1 reads GKSSPN; CDR2 reads SITVG. J lost 3 bases, V lost 2 bases, and 6 bases had no gene match. This CDR3 has 14 amino acids. The CDR3 is CAWSLQGVIYEQYF. The CDR3 bases that were read are TGTGCCTGGAGTTTACAGGGGGTCATCTATGAACAGTAC.

As for this clone: The gene symbols are mouse symbols. The read finishes 1 residue shy of the CDR3 end, and the germline J gene is used to complete it. Other DNA sequences in the sample encode the same CDR3. This chain links TRBV3 with TRBJ1-2; unclear D gene. This CDR3 spans 13 amino acids. Germline V CDR1 and CDR2: SNHLY, FYNGKV (reference sequence). V lost 2 bases, J lost 2 bases, and 6 bases lay in between. This CDR3 reads CASSLRTNSDYTF. CDR3 bases read: TGTGCCAGCAGCTTACGCACCAACTCCGACTACACC.

Of note for this clone: Here the gene names and germline are mouse. Read sequence stops 1 residue before the CDR3 end, and the germline J gene provides the missing end. The gene calls are TRBV1 and TRBJ2-3; 13 bases agree with TRBD2. Trimming took 4 bases from V and 0 from J; bases not matched to a gene: 1. This CDR3 spans 16 amino acids. From germline, CDR1 is NSQYPW and CDR2 LRSPGD (reference sequence). The sequenced CDR3 bases are TGCACCTGCAGTGGGACTGGGGGGGCTAGTGCAGAAACGCTGTAT. Its translation: CTCSGTGGASAETLY. The CDR3 reads in full as CTCSGTGGASAETLYF.

To note about this clone: Genes here carry mouse names. Read data end 1 residue before the CDR3 end; the end is taken from the germline J gene. Within the sample, other DNA sequences also encode this same CDR3. This rearrangement joins TRBV26 to TRBJ1-3; D is perhaps TRBD1 (5 bases). The CDR3 consists of 14 residues. The V and J ends lost 6 bases and 0 bases respectively, with 9 bases between them. Germline V lookup: CDR1 KGHPV, CDR2 FQNQEV (reference sequence). The CDR3 bases that were read are TGTGCCAGCAGCCCGACAGTTTCTGGAAATACGCTCTAT. The encoded protein is CASSPTVSGNTLY. The complete CDR3 protein is CASSPTVSGNTLYF.

In regard to this clone: Mouse gene names and germline throughout. The read finishes 1 residue shy of the CDR3 end, and the germline J gene is used to complete it. The rearrangement links TRBV13-1 to TRBJ2-3; 10 nucleotides align to TRBD2. CDR3 length: 15 residues. Germline trimming cut 4 bases from V and 1 base from J; bases unmatched to any gene: 3. Germline V gene sequence: CDR1 NSHNY, CDR2 SYGAGN. The DNA read from the CDR3 is TGTGCCAGCAGTCCTACTGGGGGGGGTGCAGAAACGCTGTAT. Encoded protein: CASSPTGGGAETLY. The full CDR3 reads CASSPTGGGAETLYF.

Worth noting for this clone: Genes and germline come from the mouse. The CDR3 DNA, read in part, is TGTGCCAGCAGCCAAGAACAGGGGAACACAGAAGTCTTC. It is translated as CASSQEQGNTEVF. The complete CDR3 reads CASSQEQGNTEVFF. This rearrangement joins TRBV5 to TRBJ1-1; possible D gene TRBD1, 6 bases. Sequencing ends 1 residue short of the CDR3 end; the germline J gene provides the rest. Trimming removed 0 bases at V and 1 base at J, with 6 bases between. Per the germline V gene, CDR1 is LGHNA and CDR2 is YNLKQL (reference sequence). The CDR3 extends over 14 amino acids.

This clone has only a few counts. Gene names and germline refer to mouse. The CDR3 end is not reached by the read, which stops 1 residue before it; the germline J gene fills it in. This chain connects TRBV1 to TRBJ2-7, with TRBD2 matching over 7 bases. Germline V CDR1 and CDR2: NSQYPW, LRSPGD (reference sequence). This CDR3 is 14 amino acids long. The V segment lost 3 bases and the J segment 3 bases; nucleotides outside the gene matches: 5. Partial CDR3 DNA: TGCACCTGCAGTGCCCAGACTGGGCTCTATGAACAGTAC. Amino acids: CTCSAQTGLYEQY. In full, the CDR3 reads CTCSAQTGLYEQYF.

Remarks on this clone: Gene names and germline refer to mouse. Read data end 1 residue before the CDR3 end; the end is taken from the germline J gene. The rearrangement joins TRBV16 to TRBJ2-3, with D hard to call. V was shortened by 0 bases and J by 7 bases, with 11 bases between the two germline ends. Germline assignment: CDR1 SGHSA and CDR2 FRNQAP. This CDR3 has 14 amino acids. CDR3 DNA, as far as it was read: TGTGCAAGCAGCTTAGATCACAGAAAAAAAACGCTGTAT. Protein sequence: CASSLDHRKKTLY. The whole CDR3 region reads CASSLDHRKKTLYF.